Presented here are 5 T cell receptor beta chains from one specimen sequenced in a study of beta chain features in type 1 diabetes. The investigators reverse transcribed all of the isolated RNA, so they sequenced expressed TCRB transcripts. Sequenced by immunoSEQ multiplex PCR; TCRdb stores in-frame clones only, minus some. The sample shows more than 300,000 clones, 10% to 15% of them seen only once. Material: naive CD4+ T cells from blood. These TCRs come from a man younger than 35 in good health.

CDR3: CASSLWGWVSEGTDTQYF. CDR3 sequence (DNA): TGTGCCAGCAGTTTATGGGGCTGGGTGTCGGAAGGCACAGATACGCAGTATTTT. V and J are TRBV28 and TRBJ2-3, with D uncertain. Trimming took off 0 bases at V and 1 base at J, with 17 bases between the two ends. This CDR3 contains 18 residues. Looked up from germline, CDR1 is MDHEN and CDR2 is SYDVKM.

In its sample, this clone was seen a few times. The chain recombines TRBV27 with TRBJ2-3; 10 bases map to TRBD2. Germline V gene lookup returns CDR1 MNHEY and CDR2 SMNVEV (reference sequence). V lost 6 bases to trimming and J lost 8 bases; unmatched junction nucleotides: 11. The length of the CDR3 is 15 residues. The CDR3: CASSRRPSGSSTQYF. The CDR3 nucleotides are TGTGCCAGCAGCCGGCGTCCTAGCGGGAGTTCTACGCAGTATTTT.

This chain links TRBV19 with TRBJ1-1; 7 nucleotides agree with TRBD1. The CDR3 loop spans 14 amino acids. Unmatched junction bases numbered 5, after V lost 5 bases and J lost 2 bases. CDR1 and CDR2 from the germline V gene are LNHDA and SQIVND (reference sequence). This CDR3 is CASSADRENTEAFF. CDR3 sequence (DNA): TGTGCCAGTAGTGCTGACAGGGAAAACACTGAAGCTTTCTTT.

This clone was recorded a few times. The gene calls are TRBV20-1 and TRBJ2-5, with D uncertain. Trimming removed 4 bases at V and 3 bases at J, with 6 bases between. The CDR3 totals 11 residues. Per the germline V gene, CDR1 is DFQATT and CDR2 is SNEGSKA (reference sequence). CDR3 in amino acids: CSATVEETQYF. CDR3 DNA: TGCAGTGCTACGGTGGAAGAGACCCAGTACTTC.

This clone was picked up many times. The rearrangement uses TRBV5-1 and TRBJ2-2, with D perhaps matching TRBD2 (6 bases). The V end lost 3 bases, the J end lost 2 bases, and 11 bases lay between the germline ends. Germline V gene sequence: CDR1 SGHRS, CDR2 YFSETQ. This CDR3 has 15 residues. The CDR3 region is CASSYGGPNTGELFF. DNA for the CDR3: TGCGCCAGCAGCTATGGAGGGCCCAACACCGGGGAGCTGTTTTTT.